The 2 T cell receptor beta chains below were found in one sample sequenced in a study of T cells expressing NK-cell markers. TCRdb reanalyzed the 5' RACE reads, giving one entry per CDR3 protein sequence and no DNA. This listing includes approximately 440,000 distinct CDR3 sequences. The sample comprised blood T cells: a sorted CD56 or NKG2C T cell subset, CD4+ or CD8+ T cells, or bulk PBMC T cells (not recorded which). The receptors derive from a woman in her forties or fifties in good health.

The rearrangement links TRBV4-1 to TRBJ2-4; TCRdb's D gene call, TRBD1, goes unchecked for lack of DNA. The CDR3 is 15 residues long. The germline CDR1 and CDR2 sequences are MGHRA and YSYEKL. The chain's CDR3 is CASSSPGQGRNIQYF.

The rearrangement joins TRBV5-1 to TRBJ1-1; TCRdb's D call of TRBD1 is untestable without DNA. The CDR3 spans 14 residues. CDR1 and CDR2 (germline): SGHRS, YFSETQ. The CDR3 loop is CASSSQGQNTEAFF.